The 15 T cell receptor beta chains below come from one sample, sequenced in a study of molecular identifiers for immune sequencing clone quantification. A single record per CDR3 protein comes from TCRdb applying MiXCR to the PCR reads. The repertoire has nearly 20,000 distinct CDR3 sequences, about a fifth of them found once; the top ten carry approximately 6.8%. The specimen was naive CD8+ T cells from blood, with Jurkat cell RNA spiked in. Subset specified: FACS-sorted CD8+CD4-CCR7+CD45RA+ naive T cells. The receptors were gathered from a human donor in good health. Some libraries in this study had Jurkat cell RNA spiked in.

This clonotype has ten or more counts. The chain is built from TRBV6-5 and TRBJ2-6; D remains unclear. The V end was cut by 0 bases, the J end by 0 bases, with 12 bases between. Per the germline V gene, CDR1 is MNHEY and CDR2 is SVGAGI. This CDR3 has 18 residues. This chain's CDR3 is CASSYSTFDGSGANVLTF. DNA for the CDR3: TGTGCCAGCAGTTACTCGACCTTCGACGGCTCTGGGGCCAACGTCCTGACTTTC.

By sample share, this clonotype is medium-sized. This rearrangement joins TRBV16 to TRBJ2-1; D is unresolved. V was pared by 1 base and J by 13 bases, with 8 bases between. The CDR3 sequence is 11 residues long. Germline V gene data show CDR1 as KGHSY and CDR2 as FQNENV. The CDR3 DNA sequence: TGTGCCAGCAGCCAATTGGTGGGACAGTTCTTC. This gives the protein CASSQLVGQFF. The full variable domain, completed using reference TRBV16 and TRBJ2-1, is GEEVAQTPKHLVRGEGQKAKLYCAPIKGHSYVFWYQQVLKNEFKFLISFQNENVFDETGMPKERFSAKCLPNSPCSLEIQATKLEDSAVYFCASSQLVGQFFGPGTRLTVL.

V is TRBV5-1 and J is TRBJ2-2, with unresolved D. Trimming took off 2 bases at V and 2 bases at J, with 7 bases between the two ends. Germline V gene sequence: CDR1 SGHRS, CDR2 YFSETQ. The CDR3 is made up of 14 amino acids. CDR3 nucleotide sequence: TGCGCCAGCAGCTTAATACACAACACCGGGGAGCTGTTTTTT. This sequence encodes CASSLIHNTGELFF.

By sample share, this clonotype is medium-sized. This rearrangement joins TRBV4-3 to TRBJ2-1; D is possibly TRBD1 or TRBD2 (5 bases each). The CDR3 extends over 15 amino acids. CDR1 and CDR2 (germline): LGHNA, YSLEER. The germline V and J ends were trimmed by 0 bases and 2 bases, with 8 bases remaining between them. The CDR3 DNA reads as TGCGCCAGCAGCCAAGATGGGGGAACCTACAATGAGCAGTTCTTC. Translated: CASSQDGGTYNEQFF.

This clonotype is medium-sized within its sample. This rearrangement joins TRBV2 to TRBJ2-1; 10 bases are shared with TRBD2. CDR1 and CDR2 from the germline V gene are SNHLY and FYNNEI. V dropped 11 bases and J dropped 7; count of bases not matched to a gene: 8. This CDR3 spans 13 amino acids. This CDR3 is CAGLAGVANEQFF. The CDR3 DNA is TGTGCCGGTCTAGCGGGAGTGGCTAATGAGCAGTTCTTC.

This clonotype was seen many times. CDR3 loop: CASRDGQGVQPQHF. In nucleotides, the CDR3 is TGTGCCAGCAGGGACGGACAGGGCGTGCAGCCCCAGCATTTT. The chain is built from TRBV2 and TRBJ1-5, with TRBD1 matching 8 bases. The V and J ends lost 6 bases and 7 bases, in that order; junction bases with no gene match: 8. Germline V lookup: CDR1 SNHLY, CDR2 FYNNEI. CDR3 length: 14 residues.

The CDR3 sequence is CASNIASGTHNEQFF. As DNA, the CDR3 is TGTGCCAGTAATATTGCAAGCGGAACCCACAATGAGCAGTTCTTC. The chain uses TRBV19 and TRBJ2-1, with a possible D match to TRBD2 (5 bases). This CDR3 has 15 amino acids. The V gene's germline CDR1 is LNHDA and CDR2 SQIVND (reference sequence). The germline V and J ends were trimmed by 7 bases and 5 bases, with 18 bases remaining between them. Full variable domain (outside the CDR3, taken from reference TRBV19 and TRBJ2-1): DGGITQSPKYLFRKEGQNVTLSCEQNLNHDAMYWYRQDPGQGLRLIYYSQIVNDFQKGDIAEGYSVSREKKESFPLTVTSAQKNPTAFYLCASNIASGTHNEQFFGPGTRLTVL.

Concerning this clonotype itself: One base away lies a much larger clone, so this may be a sequencing read error. V usage is TRBV20-1 and J usage is TRBJ1-1; TRBD1 is a possible D gene (5 bases). Looked up from germline, CDR1 is DFQATT and CDR2 is SNEGSKA (reference sequence). The germline V and J ends were trimmed by 1 base and 1 base, with 10 bases remaining between them. The CDR3 runs 14 residues. Here the CDR3 DNA reads TGCAGTGCTAGAGGGGCAGGGAAGAACACTGAAGCTTTCTTT. This encodes CSARGAGKNTEAFF.

By sample fraction, this clonotype is medium-sized. The chain is built from TRBV6-2 or TRBV6-3 and TRBJ2-7, with a possible D match to TRBD2 (6 bases). V was shortened by 2 bases and J by 3 bases, with 20 bases between the two germline ends. The CDR3 length is 17 residues. CDR1 MNHEY and CDR2 SVGEGT come from the germline V gene. The CDR3 DNA follows: TGTGCCAGCAGTTACCGACCAATAGCGGCCCCCCTCTACGAGCAGTACTTC. As protein: CASSYRPIAAPLYEQYF.

This clonotype was counted many times. The V and J genes are TRBV12-3 or TRBV12-4 and TRBJ2-5; D is undetermined. This CDR3 spans 15 amino acids. Trimming left V 0 bases short and J 2 bases short, with 10 bases between. As DNA, the CDR3 is TGTGCCAGCAGTTTAGCCTTTACGGCTCAAGAGACCCAGTACTTC. Its translation is CASSLAFTAQETQYF.

At least ten counts were recorded for this clonotype. The chain links TRBV6-1 to TRBJ2-6, with 7 bases aligning to TRBD2. The CDR3 is 16 amino acids. Trimming took 5 bases from V and 2 from J; bases not matched to a gene: 6. CDR1 MNHNS and CDR2 SASEGT come from the germline V gene. The CDR3 sequence: CASSREGSPGANVLTF. The CDR3, as DNA: TGTGCCAGCAGTAGGGAGGGATCCCCTGGGGCCAACGTCCTGACTTTC.

There are many counts of this clonotype. The V gene is TRBV7-8, the J gene TRBJ2-3, with 10 bases aligning to TRBD2. CDR1 and CDR2 (germline): SGHVS, FQNEAQ. Trimming cost V 1 base and J 8 bases; bases outside gene matches: 9. This CDR3 is 16 amino acids long. This chain's CDR3 is CASSLVSSGSGGTQYF. DNA of the CDR3: TGTGCCAGCAGCTTAGTGTCTAGCGGGAGTGGGGGTACGCAGTATTTT.

This clonotype was seen many times. The rearrangement links TRBV5-1 to TRBJ2-1, with D perhaps TRBD1 (5 bases). CDR1 and CDR2 (germline): SGHRS, YFSETQ. The CDR3 covers 15 residues. V lost 1 base and J lost 4, with 12 bases in between. DNA for the CDR3: TGCGCCAGCAGCTTGTTGCGGACACAATACAATGAGCAGTTCTTC. Amino acid sequence: CASSLLRTQYNEQFF.

This clonotype has a handful of counts. This sequence joins TRBV15 and TRBJ2-3, with D uncertain. This CDR3 spans 21 amino acids. Per germline, CDR1 LNHNV and CDR2 YYDKDF (reference sequence). Trimming pared 0 bases from V and 0 bases from J, leaving 25 bases between. For the CDR3, the DNA is TGTGCCACCAGCAGAGATCACTATACGGCAGAAGAGGCAACTAGCACAGATACGCAGTATTTT. This encodes CATSRDHYTAEEATSTDTQYF.

There are many counts of this clonotype. The chain couples TRBV28 to TRBJ2-1; tentative D call: TRBD2 (5 bases). Germline values: CDR1 MDHEN, CDR2 SYDVKM. The CDR3 is made up of 14 amino acids. Trimming stripped 10 bases from V and 0 bases from J, with 13 bases between. In DNA, the CDR3 is TGTGCCATAATGGAGGTCGGCTCCTACAATGAGCAGTTCTTC. It yields the protein CAIMEVGSYNEQFF.